The 28 T cell receptor beta chains reported below all come from one sample, sequenced in a study of shared clonotypes between healthy human individuals. Measured with immunoSEQ multiplex PCR; TCRdb has only the in-frame clones, and not every one. The profile covers about 2.4 million clones, with more than 80% appearing a single time and 0.14% taken by the ten largest. The specimen sequenced was naive CD4+ T cells sorted from blood. As to subset: CD45RA+ positively selected. Receptors were obtained from a man between 18 and 35 years old in good health.

The V call is TRBV6-6, the J call TRBJ1-5, with 7 bases aligning to TRBD1. The germline V gene has CDR1 MNHNY and CDR2 SVGAGI (reference sequence). V trimming: 0 bases; J trimming: 7 bases; junction bases outside the gene matches: 6. The CDR3 runs to 15 residues. CDR3 sequence reads: CASSYSRDSGQPQHF. CDR3 nucleotide sequence: TGTGCCAGCAGTTACTCCAGGGACAGCGGGCAGCCCCAGCATTTT.

The genes are TRBV11-2 and TRBJ2-3; weak D call: TRBD1 (6 bases). Trimming removed 6 bases from V and 2 bases from J, with 18 bases in between. The CDR3 runs 16 residues. The V gene's germline CDR1 is SGHAT and CDR2 FQNNGV. The CDR3 sequence is CASRKHRVTPTDTQYF. The CDR3 bases are TGTGCCAGCAGAAAACACAGGGTGACCCCCACAGATACGCAGTATTTT.

The CDR3 DNA reads TGCGCCAGCAGCCAAGTTATTAGCTCTGGAAACACCATATATTTT. It is translated as CASSQVISSGNTIYF. The chain employs TRBV4-1 and TRBJ1-3; D uncertain. With 1 base removed from V and 0 bases from J, the gap between germline ends came to 7 bases. The germline V gene has CDR1 MGHRA and CDR2 YSYEKL. The CDR3 sequence is 15 residues long.

CDR3 DNA: TGTGCCAGCAGCTTAGTTTTAGACAGGGGCTACGAGCAGTACTTC. Its translation is CASSLVLDRGYEQYF. This rearrangement joins TRBV7-2 to TRBJ2-7; 8 bases agree with TRBD1. V dropped 1 base and J dropped 3; count of bases not matched to a gene: 5. Germline assignment: CDR1 SGHTA and CDR2 FQGNSA. The length of the CDR3 is 15 residues.

As to this clone: This specimen includes other DNA sequences encoding the same CDR3. This chain links TRBV5-8 with TRBJ2-7; D gene ambiguous. Germline CDR1 SGHTS, CDR2 YDEGEE. Trimming pared 0 bases from V and 2 bases from J, leaving 9 bases between. This CDR3 spans 14 amino acids. The CDR3 protein is CASSLAGGPYEQYF. Written as DNA, the CDR3 is TGTGCCAGCAGCTTGGCAGGCGGCCCCTACGAGCAGTACTTC. Variable domain in full (rest from reference TRBV5-8 and TRBJ2-7): EAGVTQSPTHLIKTRGQQATLRCSPISGHTSVYWYQQALGLGLQFLLWYDEGEERNRGNFPPRFSGRQFPNYSSELNVNALELEDSALYLCASSLAGGPYEQYFGPGTRLTVT.

The V and J genes are TRBV7-3 and TRBJ2-3; weak D call: TRBD1 (6 bases). Germline loops: CDR1 SGHTA, CDR2 FQGTGA. CDR3 length: 11 residues. Trimming removed 8 bases from V and 13 bases from J, with 16 bases in between. The CDR3 sequence: CASGSDRQKYF. The DNA for the CDR3 is TGTGCCAGCGGGTCGGACAGACAAAAGTATTTT.

This clone has only a few counts. At the DNA level, this CDR3 is encoded by other sequences in the same sample as well. The chain couples TRBV5-4 to TRBJ2-5; possible D gene TRBD2, 6 bases. CDR1 SGHNT and CDR2 YYREEE come from the germline V gene (reference sequence). Trimming pared 0 bases from V and 5 bases from J, leaving 8 bases between. The length of the CDR3 is 13 residues. Here the CDR3 reads CASSLAGGETQYF. CDR3 nucleotide sequence: TGTGCCAGCAGCTTGGCCGGGGGTGAGACCCAGTACTTC.

V is TRBV6-5 and J is TRBJ1-6, with TRBD1 as a possible D gene (6 bases). The CDR3 loop spans 15 amino acids. CDR1 is MNHEY, CDR2 SVGAGI, per germline. Trimming took off 4 bases at V and 8 bases at J, with 15 bases between the two ends. CDR3 loop: CASSSLAGGDSPLHF. The CDR3 DNA follows: TGTGCCAGCAGTTCCTTGGCCGGGGGCGATTCACCCCTCCACTTT.

CDR3 in amino acids: CATSRTRGGNQPQHF. CDR3 bases: TGTGCCACCAGCAGAACCAGGGGGGGCAATCAGCCCCAGCATTTT. This rearrangement joins TRBV15 to TRBJ1-5; 7 bases line up with TRBD1. Germline values: CDR1 LNHNV, CDR2 YYDKDF (reference sequence). V was pared by 2 bases and J by 2 bases, with 3 bases of the junction left unmatched. There are 15 residues in the CDR3. Combining the CDR3 with reference TRBV15 and TRBJ1-5 gives the whole variable domain DAMVIQNPRYQVTQFGKPVTLSCSQTLNHNVMYWYQQKSSQAPKLLFHYYDKDFNNEADTPDNFQSRRPNTSFCFLDIRSPGLGDTAMYLCATSRTRGGNQPQHFGDGTRLSIL.

This chain joins TRBV30 and TRBJ1-3, with 7 bases fitting TRBD1. The CDR3 totals 17 residues. Germline V gene lookup returns CDR1 GTSNPN and CDR2 SVGIG (reference sequence). Unmatched junction bases numbered 9, after V lost 1 base and J lost 0 bases. CDR3 residues: CAWSALGQPSSGNTIYF. In DNA, the CDR3 is TGTGCCTGGAGTGCCCTGGGACAGCCAAGCTCTGGAAACACCATATATTTT.

This chain links TRBV5-8 with TRBJ2-7, with a weak D call TRBD1 (6 bases). CDR3 length equals 13 residues. The ends were cut back, 3 bases at V and 4 bases at J, with 11 bases in the middle. Germline V gene lookup returns CDR1 SGHTS and CDR2 YDEGEE. The CDR3 protein is CASSSQDRYEQYF. The CDR3, as DNA: TGTGCCAGCAGCTCCCAGGACAGATACGAGCAGTACTTC.

The table lists this clone with a few counts. This sample includes further DNA sequences coding for the same CDR3. The chain is built from TRBV5-4 and TRBJ1-2, with 8 bases aligning to TRBD1. V dropped 2 bases and J dropped 4; count of bases not matched to a gene: 4. Germline CDR1 and CDR2: SGHNT and YYREEE (reference sequence). The CDR3 loop spans 14 amino acids. The CDR3 DNA is TGTGCCAGCAGCTTAGTTGGACAGGGCTATGGCTACACCTTC. Translation gives CASSLVGQGYGYTF.

The J gene is TRBJ2-1, the V gene TRBV9; D is perhaps TRBD1 or TRBD2 (7 bases each). V lost 4 bases to trimming and J lost 2 bases, with 16 bases between them. The CDR3 sequence is 16 residues long. Germline values: CDR1 SGDLS, CDR2 YYNGEE. CDR3 sequence: CASSTTSGGAYNEQFF. CDR3 in DNA: TGTGCCAGCAGCACGACATCAGGGGGGGCCTACAATGAGCAGTTCTTC.

The CDR3 here is CASTYRGGDTEAFF. In DNA form, the CDR3 reads TGTGCCAGCACCTACAGGGGCGGGGACACTGAAGCTTTCTTT. The J gene is TRBJ1-1, the V gene TRBV6-6; 7 positions match TRBD1. The junction had 8 bases not matched to a gene; V was cut back by 7 bases and J by 3 bases. The CDR3 is made up of 14 amino acids. CDR1 MNHNY and CDR2 SVGAGI come from the germline V gene (reference sequence).

The chain is built from TRBV19 and TRBJ2-4; no clear D. Trimming cost V 5 bases and J 6 bases, with 11 bases left between them. The CDR3 has 13 amino acids. The germline V gene encodes CDR1 LNHDA and CDR2 SQIVND (reference sequence). Here the CDR3 reads CASSVPPVNIQYF. The DNA of the CDR3 is TGTGCCAGTAGTGTACCCCCGGTAAACATTCAGTACTTC.

The CDR3: CAWSGPFQETQYF. Here the CDR3 DNA reads TGTGCCTGGAGTGGTCCGTTTCAAGAGACCCAGTACTTC. The chain is built from TRBV30 and TRBJ2-5; D is unresolved. This CDR3 spans 13 amino acids. The germline V gene encodes CDR1 GTSNPN and CDR2 SVGIG (reference sequence). Trimming shortened V by 1 base and J by 2 bases, and 8 bases separated the two germline ends.

The V and J genes are TRBV7-8 and TRBJ2-5; 9 positions agree with TRBD1. The V and J ends lost 2 bases and 4 bases, in that order; junction bases with no gene match: 8. CDR1 and CDR2 (germline): SGHVS, FQNEAQ. CDR3 length: 16 amino acids. CDR3 loop: CASSLKTGGMGETQYF. CDR3 coding DNA: TGTGCCAGCAGCTTAAAGACAGGGGGAATGGGAGAGACCCAGTACTTC. The full variable domain, with the rest looked up from reference TRBV7-8 and TRBJ2-5, is GAGVSQSPRYKVAKRGQDVALRCDPISGHVSLFWYQQALGQGPEFLTYFQNEAQLDKSGLPSDRFFAERPEGSVSTLKIQRTQQEDSAVYLCASSLKTGGMGETQYFGPGTRLLVL.

J is TRBJ2-1 and V is TRBV14, with TRBD2 identical over 15 bases. This CDR3 is built from 23 residues. Per germline, CDR1 SGHDN and CDR2 FVKESK. The junction had 20 bases not matched to a gene; V was cut back by 2 bases and J by 3 bases. The CDR3 here is CASSQSWVQSGLAGGVGYNEQFF. In nucleotides, the CDR3 is TGTGCCAGCAGCCAATCGTGGGTACAGTCGGGACTAGCGGGAGGAGTAGGCTACAATGAGCAGTTCTTC. Full variable domain (rest looked up from reference TRBV14 and TRBJ2-1): EAGVTQFPSHSVIEKGQTVTLRCDPISGHDNLYWYRRVMGKEIKFLLHFVKESKQDESGMPNNRFLAERTGGTYSTLKVQPAELEDSGVYFCASSQSWVQSGLAGGVGYNEQFFGPGTRLTVL.

This clone has only one observation. The CDR3 nucleotides read TGTGCCAGCTTTCAGGGTCGAGGCAATCAGCCCCAGCATTTT. Its protein product is CASFQGRGNQPQHF. V is TRBV28 and J is TRBJ1-5, with D perhaps TRBD1 (5 bases). CDR3 length equals 14 residues. V lost 8 bases and J 2 bases, leaving 13 bases between the germline ends. Germline V gene lookup returns CDR1 MDHEN and CDR2 SYDVKM.

This clone was counted a single time. This sequence joins TRBV19 and TRBJ2-7; 10 positions match TRBD2. CDR1 LNHDA and CDR2 SQIVND come from the germline V gene (reference sequence). The junction had 3 bases not matched to a gene; V was cut back by 3 bases and J by 4 bases. This CDR3 spans 14 amino acids. The CDR3 loop is CASSIEAGGYEQYF. CDR3 bases: TGTGCCAGTAGTATTGAAGCGGGGGGGTACGAGCAGTACTTC.

This clone showed up just once. Other DNA variants within this sample encode the same CDR3. The V and J genes are TRBV5-1 and TRBJ2-5; D is tentatively TRBD1 or TRBD2 (5 bases each). Deletions cut 0 bases from V and 1 base from J, with 7 bases between. The CDR3 runs to 14 residues. CDR1 and CDR2 (germline): SGHRS, YFSETQ. The CDR3 is CASSLVGTQETQYF. The DNA of the CDR3 is TGCGCCAGCAGCTTGGTTGGGACCCAAGAGACCCAGTACTTC.

This rearrangement joins TRBV5-1 to TRBJ1-6; 9 bases line up with TRBD1. After removal of 4 bases from V and 2 bases from J, the junction contained 7 bases not matched to a gene. The CDR3 totals 17 residues. The V gene's germline CDR1 is SGHRS and CDR2 YFSETQ. The CDR3 DNA is TGCGCCAGCAGCGAAGGACAGGGGAGTACCTATAATTCACCCCTCCACTTT. It is translated as CASSEGQGSTYNSPLHF.

The CDR3 nucleotides read TGTGCCAGCACCCACCGGGGGAGCTATGGCTACACCTTC. This encodes CASTHRGSYGYTF. The J gene is TRBJ1-2, the V gene TRBV6-5; a possible D gene is TRBD1 (5 bases). Looked up from germline, CDR1 is MNHEY and CDR2 is SVGAGI. The length of the CDR3 is 13 residues. The germline V and J ends were trimmed by 7 bases and 4 bases, with 13 bases remaining between them.

On this clone: The germline gene is not matched at one end of the junction; a read error may be the cause. The CDR3 nucleotides read TGTGCCCGGAGTTTAAGCGGCGGGACCCAGTACTTC. Translating it yields CARSLSGGTQYF. The chain combines TRBV30 with TRBJ2-5; possible D gene TRBD2, 5 bases. Per the germline V gene, CDR1 is GTSNPN and CDR2 is SVGIG (reference sequence). The length of the CDR3 is 12 residues.

The chain recombines TRBV7-2 with TRBJ2-1; 8 positions agree with TRBD1. V shed 2 bases, J shed 6 bases, and the junction held 6 bases outside the gene matches. The CDR3 consists of 15 residues. The germline CDR1 and CDR2 sequences are SGHTA and FQGNSA. The CDR3 protein is CASSLWQGAINEQFF. CDR3 sequence (DNA): TGTGCCAGCAGCTTATGGCAGGGGGCAATCAATGAGCAGTTCTTC.

This chain uses TRBV6-6 with TRBJ2-1; weak D call: TRBD1 (6 bases). This CDR3 comprises 14 residues. The germline V gene has CDR1 MNHNY and CDR2 SVGAGI (reference sequence). V was trimmed by 2 bases and J by 7 bases, leaving 12 bases between them. CDR3 coding DNA: TGTGCCAGCAGTTACGCAGGGGTTTGGAATGAGCAGTTCTTC. This sequence encodes CASSYAGVWNEQFF.

This chain links TRBV5-1 with TRBJ2-7, with TRBD1 as a possible D gene (7 bases). Germline V lookup: CDR1 SGHRS, CDR2 YFSETQ. Trimming took off 3 bases at V and 4 bases at J, with 14 bases between the two ends. The CDR3 loop spans 14 amino acids. The CDR3 loop is CASSSGPGGYEQYF. CDR3 DNA: TGCGCCAGCAGCTCGGGCCCAGGGGGGTACGAGCAGTACTTC.

The chain employs TRBV6-1 and TRBJ1-4; D not certain. The ends were cut back, 5 bases at V and 3 bases at J, with 13 bases in the middle. This CDR3 has 15 residues. Germline-derived CDR1 and CDR2 are MNHNS and SASEGT. The CDR3 DNA reads as TGTGCCAGCAGTAGACCCTCGACCCCTAATGAAAAACTGTTTTTT. Translating gives CASSRPSTPNEKLFF.